These T cell receptor beta chains were read from a single sample in a study of T cell repertoires in cytomegalovirus infection. One entry per CDR3 protein, called by TCRdb with MiXCR from the reads. The profile shows about 160,000 distinct CDR3 sequences, approximately 21% of them singletons. Their cognate antigens are unknown. Sample: CD8+ T cells from cultured PBMCs, taken from culture after CMV antigen stimulation. Source of these receptors: a human donor in good health (CMV status not recorded). Some clones in this sample may be carry-over from other donors' samples. Both conserved end residues are part of each CDR3. Each record gives: J gene, D gene, clone size, V gene, CDR3 protein, CDR3 DNA. A D gene is named only where the DNA matches it firmly. A clone size is listed for some rows: how often the clone was seen (once, few, many), or a class if it is expanded.

j_gene: TRBJ2-7
d_gene: -
abundance: -
v_gene: TRBV11-3
CDR3aa: CASSLGKEQYF
CDR3nt: TGTGCCAGCAGCTTAGGAAAGGAGCAGTACTTC

j_gene: TRBJ1-6
d_gene: -
abundance: many
v_gene: TRBV9
CDR3aa: CASSAFQVSPLHF
CDR3nt: TGTGCCAGCAGCGCGTTTCAGGTATCGCCCCTCCACTTT

j_gene: TRBJ1-5
d_gene: -
abundance: many
v_gene: TRBV7-8
CDR3aa: CASSLAGGNQPQHF
CDR3nt: TGTGCCAGCAGCTTAGCGGGGGGCAATCAGCCCCAGCATTTT

j_gene: TRBJ2-7
d_gene: -
abundance: -
v_gene: TRBV7-2
CDR3aa: CASRRTLDSSYEQYF
CDR3nt: TGTGCCAGCAGGAGGACCCTGGATAGCTCCTACGAGCAGTACTTC

j_gene: TRBJ1-1
d_gene: -
abundance: few
v_gene: TRBV6-5
CDR3aa: CASSYSTLGGYTEAFF
CDR3nt: TGTGCCAGCAGTTACTCGACGTTAGGGGGGTACACTGAAGCTTTCTTT

j_gene: TRBJ1-2
d_gene: -
abundance: -
v_gene: TRBV7-8
CDR3aa: CASSTPGAGYTF
CDR3nt: TGTGCCAGCAGTACCCCGGGGGCTGGCTACACCTTC

j_gene: TRBJ2-7
d_gene: TRBD1
abundance: -
v_gene: TRBV7-2
CDR3aa: CASSPGQFPYEQYF
CDR3nt: TGTGCCAGCAGCCCGGGACAGTTTCCCTACGAGCAGTACTTC

j_gene: TRBJ2-7
d_gene: TRBD1
abundance: -
v_gene: TRBV5-6
CDR3aa: CASRRGTGVYEQYF
CDR3nt: TGTGCCAGCAGAAGGGGGACAGGGGTTTACGAGCAGTACTTC

j_gene: TRBJ2-7
d_gene: TRBD1
abundance: few
v_gene: TRBV12-5
CDR3aa: CASGSAGTGFEQYF
CDR3nt: TGTGCTAGTGGTTCGGCCGGGACAGGGTTCGAGCAGTACTTC

j_gene: TRBJ2-7
d_gene: TRBD1
abundance: few
v_gene: TRBV9
CDR3aa: CASSGDRGYEQYF
CDR3nt: TGTGCCAGCAGCGGGGACAGGGGGTACGAGCAGTACTTC

j_gene: TRBJ1-4
d_gene: TRBD1
abundance: few
v_gene: TRBV13
CDR3aa: CASSLRQGVNEKLFF
CDR3nt: TGTGCCAGCAGCTTAAGACAGGGGGTTAATGAAAAACTGTTTTTT

j_gene: TRBJ2-7
d_gene: -
abundance: few
v_gene: TRBV7-8
CDR3aa: CASSLEGSRTYEQYF
CDR3nt: TGTGCCAGCAGCTTAGAAGGTTCGAGGACCTACGAGCAGTACTTC

j_gene: TRBJ1-5
d_gene: -
abundance: many
v_gene: TRBV2
CDR3aa: CASSPSQDRSNQPQHF
CDR3nt: TGTGCCAGCAGTCCGAGCCAGGATCGTAGCAATCAGCCCCAGCATTTT

j_gene: TRBJ1-5
d_gene: -
abundance: few
v_gene: TRBV19
CDR3aa: CATSLGPNSNQPQHF
CDR3nt: TGTGCCACCTCACTCGGACCCAATAGCAATCAGCCCCAGCATTTT

j_gene: TRBJ2-2
d_gene: TRBD1
abundance: -
v_gene: TRBV7-9
CDR3aa: CASSSDRATGELFF
CDR3nt: TGTGCCAGCAGCTCCGACAGGGCCACCGGGGAGCTGTTTTTT

j_gene: TRBJ2-1
d_gene: -
abundance: many
v_gene: TRBV6-2/TRBV6-3
CDR3aa: CASSPTTVFLDSSYNEQFF
CDR3nt: TGTGCCAGCAGCCCAACGACGGTCTTCCTAGATAGCTCCTACAATGAGCAGTTCTTC

j_gene: TRBJ2-5
d_gene: -
abundance: -
v_gene: TRBV11-2
CDR3aa: CASSWGAEYQETQYF
CDR3nt: TGTGCCAGCAGCTGGGGCGCGGAGTACCAAGAGACCCAGTACTTC

j_gene: TRBJ1-1
d_gene: TRBD1
abundance: few
v_gene: TRBV7-8
CDR3aa: CASSLARTGGAFF
CDR3nt: TGTGCCAGCAGCTTAGCGAGAACAGGGGGAGCTTTCTTT

j_gene: TRBJ1-2
d_gene: -
abundance: -
v_gene: TRBV4-1
CDR3aa: CASSPRAGGDYGYTF
CDR3nt: TGCGCCAGCAGCCCAAGGGCAGGTGGTGACTATGGCTACACCTTC

j_gene: TRBJ1-4
d_gene: -
abundance: few
v_gene: TRBV5-6
CDR3aa: CASSLMDEKLFF
CDR3nt: TGTGCCAGCAGTCTAATGGATGAAAAACTGTTTTTT

j_gene: TRBJ1-1
d_gene: -
abundance: -
v_gene: TRBV7-9
CDR3aa: CASSLGVPGRGNTEAFF
CDR3nt: TGTGCCAGCAGCTTAGGAGTACCGGGGCGGGGGAACACTGAAGCTTTCTTT

j_gene: TRBJ2-3
d_gene: -
abundance: -
v_gene: TRBV4-1
CDR3aa: CASSQGRDTYRDTQYF
CDR3nt: TGCGCCAGCAGCCAAGGCCGGGATACGTATAGGGATACGCAGTATTTT

j_gene: TRBJ1-2
d_gene: -
abundance: -
v_gene: TRBV7-9
CDR3aa: CASSYPGPRSYSHYGYTF
CDR3nt: TGTGCCAGCAGCTATCCGGGACCAAGAAGCTATAGCCACTATGGCTACACCTTC

j_gene: TRBJ1-5
d_gene: TRBD1
abundance: few
v_gene: TRBV7-9
CDR3aa: CASSPQGAPSNQPQHF
CDR3nt: TGTGCCAGCAGCCCACAGGGGGCGCCGAGTAATCAGCCCCAGCATTTT

j_gene: TRBJ1-3
d_gene: TRBD1
abundance: few
v_gene: TRBV7-6
CDR3aa: CASSRGQGASGNTIYF
CDR3nt: TGTGCCAGCAGCCGGGGACAGGGGGCCTCCGGAAACACCATATATTTT

j_gene: TRBJ2-2
d_gene: -
abundance: few
v_gene: TRBV12-3/TRBV12-4
CDR3aa: CASSLGPLGELFF
CDR3nt: TGTGCCAGCAGTTTGGGACCTCTCGGGGAGCTGTTTTTT

j_gene: TRBJ2-7
d_gene: -
abundance: few
v_gene: TRBV19
CDR3aa: CASSMGTSYEQYF
CDR3nt: TGTGCCAGTAGTATGGGCACCTCCTACGAGCAGTACTTC

j_gene: TRBJ2-1
d_gene: TRBD2
abundance: few
v_gene: TRBV7-6
CDR3aa: CASSLAESLAGGGYNEQFF
CDR3nt: TGTGCCAGCAGCTTAGCGGAGTCGCTAGCGGGGGGAGGTTACAATGAGCAGTTCTTC

j_gene: TRBJ1-5
d_gene: -
abundance: -
v_gene: TRBV14
CDR3aa: CASSPAYNQPQHF
CDR3nt: TGTGCCAGCAGCCCAGCGTACAATCAGCCCCAGCATTTT

j_gene: TRBJ2-3
d_gene: -
abundance: few
v_gene: TRBV7-6
CDR3aa: CASSLEIDVDTQYF
CDR3nt: TGTGCCAGCAGCTTGGAGATCGACGTAGATACGCAGTATTTT

j_gene: TRBJ2-2
d_gene: -
abundance: few
v_gene: TRBV7-8
CDR3aa: CASSPSPTGELFF
CDR3nt: TGTGCCAGCAGTCCGTCCCCCACCGGGGAGCTGTTTTTT

j_gene: TRBJ2-7
d_gene: -
abundance: -
v_gene: TRBV6-1
CDR3aa: CASGHTTYEQYF
CDR3nt: TGTGCCAGCGGACATACAACCTACGAGCAGTACTTC

j_gene: TRBJ1-2
d_gene: TRBD1
abundance: -
v_gene: TRBV6-2/TRBV6-3
CDR3aa: CASSYRDSEIYGYTF
CDR3nt: TGTGCCAGCAGTTACAGGGACAGCGAAATCTATGGCTACACCTTC

j_gene: TRBJ1-4
d_gene: TRBD1
abundance: -
v_gene: TRBV6-6
CDR3aa: CASSSDRDREPWEKLFF
CDR3nt: TGTGCCAGCAGTTCTGACCGGGACAGGGAGCCTTGGGAAAAACTGTTTTTT

j_gene: TRBJ2-7
d_gene: -
abundance: -
v_gene: TRBV6-5
CDR3aa: CASSYSNDRRYSYEQYF
CDR3nt: TGTGCCAGCAGTTACTCGAACGACAGGAGGTACTCCTACGAGCAGTACTTC

j_gene: TRBJ2-2
d_gene: -
abundance: -
v_gene: TRBV6-6
CDR3aa: CASSLPYTGELFF
CDR3nt: TGTGCCAGCAGTCTCCCTTACACCGGGGAGCTGTTTTTT

j_gene: TRBJ1-2
d_gene: TRBD1
abundance: few
v_gene: TRBV2
CDR3aa: CASSGDRGPQWLGYTF
CDR3nt: TGTGCCAGCAGTGGGGACAGGGGGCCTCAGTGGTTAGGCTACACCTTC